This TCR beta chain emerged from a study of T cell repertoires in cytomegalovirus infection. Overall study results and limits: HLA-C-restricted, CMV-specific TCR beta clonotypes were dominant ex vivo.

In the case of this clonotype: Its antigen is currently unknown.

The CDR3 consists of 15 residues. Trimming took off 3 bases at V and 3 bases at J, with 9 bases between the two ends. Germline CDR1 and CDR2: MGHRA and YSYEKL. TCRdb independently ran MiXCR on the reads; one entry per CDR3 protein. The sample has a few hundred thousand distinct CDR3 sequences, around 18% seen once. This clonotype was obtained from a human donor in good health (CMV status not recorded). Some clones in this sample may be carry-over from other donors' samples. What was sequenced was PBMCs. V usage is TRBV4-1 and J usage is TRBJ2-6, with TRBD2 as a possible D gene (5 bases). The CDR3 nucleotides are TGCGCCAGCAGCCAGAGGGAAAATGGGGCCAACGTCCTGACTTTC. This gives the protein CASSQRENGANVLTF.